Each of the 18 T cell receptor beta chains below was sequenced from the same sample in a study of blood T cells in healthy people across ages. Primed by a sample-barcoded 5' primer and a J-beta primer mix, a second PCR proceeded for about 7 to 11 cycles. TCRdb used MiXCR to reprocess the 5' RACE reads, holding one entry per CDR3 protein. The sample has more than 650,000 distinct CDR3 sequences, 53% seen once; the top ten hold approximately 40%. Sequences were obtained from blood. These receptors all come from a man at least 80 years old in good health.

The chain uses TRBV27 and TRBJ1-2; 7 nucleotides match TRBD1. With 4 bases clipped from V and 0 bases from J, the junction kept 11 bases outside the gene matches. Looked up from germline, CDR1 is MNHEY and CDR2 is SMNVEV (reference sequence). The CDR3 is 17 amino acids. The CDR3 loop reads CASSSFGTADTNYGYTF. The CDR3, as DNA: TGTGCCAGCAGTTCATTCGGGACAGCAGATACTAACTATGGCTACACCTTC.

This clonotype was counted between two and nine times. The V call is TRBV20-1, the J call TRBJ2-1, with D unresolved. The germline V gene encodes CDR1 DFQATT and CDR2 SNEGSKA (reference sequence). The CDR3 totals 12 residues. Trimming shortened V by 3 bases and J by 12 bases, and 15 bases separated the two germline ends. CDR3 in DNA: TGCAGTGCTAGGCCGATAGTTATAGCGCAGTTCTTC. This encodes CSARPIVIAQFF.

The chain uses TRBV5-1 and TRBJ2-4; D is possibly TRBD1 (5 bases). The J call may not be correct, given that the DNA end is closer to TRBJ2-7. The CDR3 loop spans 15 amino acids. Germline assignment: CDR1 SGHRS and CDR2 YFSETQ. CDR3 loop: CASSPDTRRGNEQYF. The CDR3 region has the DNA TGCGCCAGCAGCCCTGACACCCGTAGGGGTAACGAGCAGTACTTC.

This chain uses TRBV7-9 with TRBJ1-2; 7 bases fit TRBD1. CDR1 and CDR2 from the germline V gene are SEHNR and FQNEAQ (reference sequence). The CDR3 runs 13 residues. Germline trimming cut 4 bases from V and 8 bases from J; bases unmatched to any gene: 7. The CDR3 nucleotides read TGTGCCAGCAGCTCGGACGACAGGGAAGGCTACACCTTC. It is translated as CASSSDDREGYTF.

The chain joins TRBV2 to TRBJ2-5; tentatively, D is TRBD2 (7 bases). V lost 6 bases to trimming and J lost 3 bases, with 14 bases between them. Germline V gene lookup returns CDR1 SNHLY and CDR2 FYNNEI. This CDR3 spans 14 amino acids. The CDR3 spells CASRYREGKETQYF. The CDR3 bases are TGTGCCAGCAGGTACAGGGAGGGTAAAGAGACCCAGTACTTC.

V usage is TRBV24-1 and J usage is TRBJ2-5; TRBD2 matches at 10 bases. CDR3 length equals 17 residues. Trimming cost V 0 bases and J 4 bases; bases outside gene matches: 7. Germline loops: CDR1 KGHDR, CDR2 SFDVKD. The CDR3 here is CATSDLQGSGRLETQYF. The DNA for the CDR3 is TGTGCCACCAGTGATTTGCAGGGTAGCGGGAGGTTAGAGACCCAGTACTTC.

This clonotype turned up a few times. V is TRBV3-1 and J is TRBJ1-4, with D perhaps matching TRBD1 (5 bases). Trimming took 4 bases from V and 14 from J, leaving 17 bases between them. The CDR3 loop spans 13 amino acids. Germline V CDR1 and CDR2: LGHDT, YNNKEL (reference sequence). DNA for the CDR3: TGTGCCAGCAGCCGACGGGGCGGCCTTGTTCTGTTTTTT. Amino acids: CASSRRGGLVLFF. The complete variable domain, with remaining parts taken from reference TRBV3-1 and TRBJ1-4, reads DTAVSQTPKYLVTQMGNDKSIKCEQNLGHDTMYWYKQDSKKFLKIMFSYNNKELIINETVPNRFSPKSPDKAHLNLHINSLELGDSAVYFCASSRRGGLVLFFGSGTQLSVL.

This clonotype was found once. J is TRBJ2-1 and V is TRBV5-1; perhaps TRBD2 as D (5 bases). Germline CDR1 and CDR2: SGHRS and YFSETQ. V was shortened by 4 bases and J by 1 base, with 12 bases between the two germline ends. The CDR3 is 15 amino acids. In nucleotides, the CDR3 is TGCGCCAGCAGCGCCCGGACTGAGTCCTACAATGAGCAGTTCTTC. Translating it yields CASSARTESYNEQFF.

The chain has TRBV6-1 and TRBJ2-3, with D unclear. Germline V lookup: CDR1 MNHNS, CDR2 SASEGT. This CDR3 comprises 13 residues. V lost 4 bases and J 4 bases, leaving 9 bases between the germline ends. CDR3 residues: CASSASPADTQYF. The CDR3 DNA follows: TGTGCCAGCAGTGCTAGTCCGGCAGATACGCAGTATTTT.

This clonotype was seen a handful of times. V and J are TRBV4-1 and TRBJ2-1; 10 bases align to TRBD2. This CDR3 is built from 16 residues. Trimming removed 3 bases from V and 6 bases from J; junction bases left unmatched: 8. Per the germline V gene, CDR1 is MGHRA and CDR2 is YSYEKL. For the CDR3, the DNA is TGCGCCAGCAGCCAGGAGGGACTAGCGACAGGCAATGAGCAGTTCTTC. It codes for CASSQEGLATGNEQFF.

This clonotype was observed a single time. The CDR3 here is CAWRGRFSYNEQFF. The CDR3 bases are TGTGCCTGGAGAGGGCGTTTCTCCTACAATGAGCAGTTCTTC. The V gene is TRBV30, the J gene TRBJ2-1; unclear D gene. Germline values: CDR1 GTSNPN, CDR2 SVGIG (reference sequence). The CDR3 consists of 14 residues. V dropped 3 bases and J dropped 0 bases, with 9 bases sitting between them. The variable domain in full, with the rest retrieved from reference TRBV30 and TRBJ2-1, is SQTIHQWPATLVQPVGSPLSLECTVEGTSNPNLYWYRQAAGRGLQLLFYSVGIGQISSEVPQNLSASRPQDRQFILSSKKLLLSDSGFYLCAWRGRFSYNEQFFGPGTRLTVL.

The chain uses TRBV10-3 and TRBJ2-1, with 7 nucleotides matching TRBD1. The V and J ends lost 6 bases and 4 bases, in that order; junction bases with no gene match: 21. The CDR3 extends over 19 amino acids. Germline lookup yields CDR1 ENHRY and CDR2 SYGVKD. CDR3 sequence (DNA): TGTGCCATCAGCCCCGAGAGGTCGGGACAGATACTTTATTACAATGAGCAGTTCTTC. Its translation is CAISPERSGQILYYNEQFF.

Only a few counts were recorded for this clonotype. The chain has TRBV6-5 and TRBJ1-2, with 9 bases that match TRBD1. This CDR3 is 15 amino acids long. V was pared by 6 bases and J by 8 bases, with 13 bases of the junction left unmatched. Germline V gives CDR1 MNHEY, CDR2 SVGAGI. DNA for the CDR3: TGTGCCAGCAGAGACGTAATACAGGGGGCGGGAGGCTACACCTTC. Protein: CASRDVIQGAGGYTF.

This clonotype was observed a handful of times. This sequence joins TRBV11-2 and TRBJ2-7; D might be TRBD1 (5 bases). From germline, CDR1 is SGHAT and CDR2 FQNNGV. V was clipped by 1 base and J by 2 bases, with 9 bases between them. This CDR3 comprises 14 residues. CDR3 amino acids: CASSLVRQPYEQYF. For the CDR3, the DNA is TGTGCCAGCAGCTTAGTCCGACAGCCCTACGAGCAGTACTTC.

V is TRBV3-1 and J is TRBJ2-4, with TRBD2 matching over 10 bases. The end of the DNA is better explained by TRBJ2-7, so the J call may be wrong. The CDR3 contains 14 residues. Germline values: CDR1 LGHDT, CDR2 YNNKEL (reference sequence). CDR3 loop: CASTYSGRTYEQYF. DNA of the CDR3: TGTGCCAGCACCTATAGCGGGAGGACCTACGAGCAGTACTTC.

This chain joins TRBV24-1 and TRBJ2-3; no definite D call. This CDR3 is 15 amino acids long. Germline values: CDR1 KGHDR, CDR2 SFDVKD. Trimming took 3 bases from V and 0 from J, leaving 9 bases between them. For the CDR3, the DNA is TGTGCCACCAGTGATCGCGGTTCTAGCACAGATACGCAGTATTTT. Protein product: CATSDRGSSTDTQYF.

This clonotype was picked up a small number of times. The chain recombines TRBV20-1 with TRBJ2-7; tentatively, D is TRBD2 (6 bases). This CDR3 contains 13 residues. V dropped 6 bases and J dropped 3 bases, with 15 bases sitting between them. Germline lookup yields CDR1 DFQATT and CDR2 SNEGSKA (reference sequence). The CDR3 here is CSASPSGSYEQYF. The CDR3 region has the DNA TGCAGTGCGTCTCCGTCCGGGAGCTACGAGCAGTACTTC.

The J gene is TRBJ2-1, the V gene TRBV28; either TRBD1 or TRBD2 may fit D (6 bases each). Germline CDR1 MDHEN, CDR2 SYDVKM. The CDR3 totals 14 residues. Between the trimmed V and J ends, which lost 6 bases and 3 bases, there was a span of 12 bases. The chain's CDR3 is CASRGEDSYNEQFF. The CDR3 DNA reads as TGTGCCAGCAGGGGGGAGGACAGCTACAATGAGCAGTTCTTC.